This TCR beta chain comes out of a study of OX40 agonist ivuxolimab in advanced cancers. Some clones are missing from TCRdb's copy, which holds only in-frame ones; the method was immunoSEQ multiplex PCR. Among about 79,000 clones listed, roughly four fifths were seen once. Samples were taken at baseline and on day 1 of cycles 4 and 7. The V end was cut by 1 base, the J end by 8 bases, with 8 bases between. The CDR3 consists of 13 residues. Per the germline V gene, CDR1 is SGHDN and CDR2 is FVKESK. This rearrangement joins TRBV14 to TRBJ1-4; no definite D call. This receptor was identified in an adult with an advanced solid tumor such as melanoma, head and neck, liver or kidney cancer. Sequenced here: CD4+ or CD8+ T cells sorted from blood, sampled in a trial of the OX40 agonist ivuxolimab. CDR3: CASSQGFGEKLFF. CDR3 nucleotide sequence: TGTGCCAGCAGCCAAGGTTTCGGGGAAAAACTGTTTTTT.